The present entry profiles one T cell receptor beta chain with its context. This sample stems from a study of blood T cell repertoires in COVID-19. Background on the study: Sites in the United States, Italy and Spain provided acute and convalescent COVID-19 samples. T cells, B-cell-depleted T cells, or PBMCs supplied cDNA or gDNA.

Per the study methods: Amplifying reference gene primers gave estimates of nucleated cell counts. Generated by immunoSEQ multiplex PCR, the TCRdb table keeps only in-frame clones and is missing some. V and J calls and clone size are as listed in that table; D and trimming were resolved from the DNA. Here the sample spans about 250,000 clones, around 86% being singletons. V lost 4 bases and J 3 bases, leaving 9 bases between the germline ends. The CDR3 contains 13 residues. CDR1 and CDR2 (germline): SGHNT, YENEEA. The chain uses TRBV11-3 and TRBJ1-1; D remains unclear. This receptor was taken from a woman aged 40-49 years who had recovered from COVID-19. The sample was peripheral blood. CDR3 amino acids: CASSSWGDTEAFF. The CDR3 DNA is TGTGCCAGCAGCTCATGGGGAGACACTGAAGCTTTCTTT.